One and the same sample provided the 27 T cell receptor beta chains below, sequenced in a study of blood T cells in healthy people across ages. Primers used in a second PCR of about 6 to 12 cycles were a sample-barcoded 5' primer and a J-beta primer mix. TCRdb reprocessed the 5' RACE reads with MiXCR, giving one entry per CDR3 protein. The repertoire has 600,000 or so distinct CDR3 sequences, over 20% of them found once; the top ten carry about 3.6%. Sequences were obtained from blood. These receptors originate from a man between 65 and 85 years old in good health.

Only a few counts were recorded for this clonotype. This rearrangement joins TRBV6-1 to TRBJ1-6; maybe TRBD1 (5 bases). This CDR3 comprises 17 residues. Trimming pared 8 bases from V and 4 bases from J, leaving 21 bases between. Germline V CDR1 and CDR2: MNHNS, SASEGT. CDR3 protein: CASLPLDGGFYNSPLHF. The CDR3 DNA follows: TGTGCCAGCTTACCGTTGGATGGGGGGTTTTATAATTCACCCCTCCACTTT.

This sequence joins TRBV6-1 and TRBJ1-1; 9 bases are shared with TRBD1. V dropped 4 bases and J dropped 5; count of bases not matched to a gene: 8. The germline gives CDR1 MNHNS, CDR2 SASEGT. CDR3 size: 15 residues. The CDR3 bases are TGTGCCAGCAGTGGGCCGGACAGGGGAGGGACTGAAGCTTTCTTT. It codes for CASSGPDRGGTEAFF.

V gene TRBV24-1 combines with J gene TRBJ2-7; the match to TRBD2 covers 8 bases. The CDR3 has 14 residues. The V gene end was trimmed by 9 bases and the J gene end by 4 bases; junction bases not matched to a gene: 10. The germline CDR1 and CDR2 sequences are KGHDR and SFDVKD. Here the CDR3 reads CATGSGRVGYEQYF. The CDR3 nucleotides read TGTGCCACCGGAAGCGGGAGAGTGGGTTACGAGCAGTACTTC.

This chain uses TRBV5-1 with TRBJ2-3; tentatively, D is TRBD1 (5 bases). The length of the CDR3 is 13 residues. Trimming stripped 2 bases from V and 4 bases from J, with 8 bases between. Germline lookup yields CDR1 SGHRS and CDR2 YFSETQ. CDR3 region: CASSFGAPDTQYF. In DNA, the CDR3 is TGCGCCAGCAGCTTTGGGGCCCCAGATACGCAGTATTTT.

This sequence joins TRBV2 and TRBJ2-4; the D is unclear. Germline V CDR1 and CDR2: SNHLY, FYNNEI. The CDR3 totals 16 residues. Trimming took 1 base from V and 4 from J, leaving 14 bases between them. CDR3: CASSEGVIWTKNIQYF. The CDR3, as DNA: TGTGCCAGCAGTGAAGGGGTCATCTGGACGAAAAACATTCAGTACTTC.

This clonotype was seen more than once but under ten times. CDR3: CASSEWAGDEQYF. CDR3 DNA sequence: TGTGCCAGCAGTGAATGGGCAGGAGATGAGCAGTACTTC. The chain uses TRBV25-1 and TRBJ2-7; no clear D. Germline V gene lookup returns CDR1 MGHDK and CDR2 SYGVNS. V was pared by 1 base and J by 7 bases, with 11 bases between. This CDR3 spans 13 amino acids.

A few counts support this clonotype. V and J are TRBV2 and TRBJ2-7, with a weak D call TRBD2 (5 bases). Per the germline V gene, CDR1 is SNHLY and CDR2 is FYNNEI. The CDR3 consists of 15 residues. V was pared by 7 bases and J by 2 bases, with 18 bases between. The CDR3 DNA sequence: TGTGCCAGCATGAGGGAATTGCGGGCCCCCTACGAGCAGTACTTC. It codes for CASMRELRAPYEQYF.

The chain links TRBV2 to TRBJ2-5, with D perhaps TRBD1 (5 bases). Germline CDR1 SNHLY, CDR2 FYNNEI. V dropped 6 bases and J dropped 7 bases, with 15 bases sitting between them. The CDR3 has 13 amino acids. The CDR3 DNA is TGTGCCAGCAGCCAAACAGGCGTCAGGACCCAGTACTTC. This sequence encodes CASSQTGVRTQYF. The full variable domain, completed using reference TRBV2 and TRBJ2-5, is EPEVTQTPSHQVTQMGQEVILRCVPISNHLYFYWYRQILGQKVEFLVSFYNNEISEKSEIFDDQFSVERPDGSNFTLKIRSTKLEDSAMYFCASSQTGVRTQYFGPGTRLLVL.

Ten or more counts support this clonotype. The chain employs TRBV5-5 and TRBJ2-6; D is uncertain. The V and J ends lost 1 base and 4 bases respectively, with 6 bases between them. CDR1 and CDR2 (germline): SGHKS, YYEKEE (reference sequence). The CDR3 totals 14 residues. The CDR3 spells CASSLSWGANVLTF. CDR3 bases: TGTGCCAGCAGCTTGTCATGGGGGGCCAACGTCCTGACTTTC.

The chain uses TRBV15 and TRBJ2-1, with 8 bases aligning to TRBD2. The end of the DNA fits TRBJ2-7 better, so the J call may be wrong. In germline, CDR1 is LNHNV, CDR2 YYDKDF (reference sequence). The CDR3 length is 14 residues. CDR3 DNA sequence: TGTGCCACCAGCAGAAACAGCGGGAGCTACGAGCAGTACTTC. This gives the protein CATSRNSGSYEQYF.

DNA for the CDR3: TGTGCCAGCAGCCAATCGGGGACTAGCGGAACTAGCACAGATACGCAGTATTTT. It yields the protein CASSQSGTSGTSTDTQYF. The chain combines TRBV7-2 with TRBJ2-3; 11 positions agree with TRBD2. J lost 0 bases, V lost 5 bases, and 10 bases had no gene match. Germline V gene lookup returns CDR1 SGHTA and CDR2 FQGNSA. CDR3 size: 18 residues.

The chain has TRBV4-3 and TRBJ1-5; D is unresolved. This CDR3 region has 14 residues. V gave up 1 base and J gave up 6 bases, with 10 bases separating them. Germline V CDR1 and CDR2: LGHNA, YSLEER. The CDR3 coding sequence is TGCGCCAGCAGCCAAGTTCTGTGGGGTCAGCCCCAGCATTTT. Translated, it gives CASSQVLWGQPQHF.

This chain connects TRBV4-1 to TRBJ1-2; D remains ambiguous. CDR1 is MGHRA, CDR2 YSYEKL, per germline. The V end lost 1 base, the J end lost 3 bases, and 12 bases lay between the germline ends. The CDR3 runs to 15 residues. CDR3 sequence: CASSQALGLDYGYTF. CDR3 nucleotide sequence: TGCGCCAGCAGCCAAGCTCTAGGGTTGGACTATGGCTACACCTTC.

This clonotype has a handful of counts. The chain carries TRBV28 and TRBJ2-5; possible D gene TRBD2, 5 bases. This CDR3 comprises 14 residues. The ends were cut back, 4 bases at V and 4 bases at J, with 13 bases in the middle. Germline V gives CDR1 MDHEN, CDR2 SYDVKM. As DNA, the CDR3 is TGTGCCAGCAGTTCCGACCTAGCCCTAGAGACCCAGTACTTC. Translating it yields CASSSDLALETQYF.

This clonotype was detected ten times or more. The V call is TRBV3-1, the J call TRBJ1-3; D is perhaps TRBD1 (6 bases). The CDR3 extends over 13 amino acids. CDR1 LGHDT and CDR2 YNNKEL come from the germline V gene (reference sequence). The CDR3 protein is CGAQGVTGNTIYF. DNA of the CDR3: TGTGGAGCACAGGGAGTGACTGGAAACACCATATATTTT.

With respect to this clonotype: At one boundary the junction diverges from the germline segment, which might be a read error. The J gene is TRBJ2-3, the V gene TRBV6-6; D assignment may be TRBD1 or TRBD2 (5 bases each). The germline V gene has CDR1 MNHNY and CDR2 SVGAGI (reference sequence). CDR3 length: 15 amino acids. Written as DNA, the CDR3 is TGTGCCAGCAGTTCAATACAGGCGGGCACAGATACACAGTATTTT. As protein: CASSSIQAGTDTQYF.

This clonotype has just a few counts. This chain's CDR3 is CASSFAWGDNYNEQFF. In DNA form, the CDR3 reads TGCGCCAGCAGCTTCGCTTGGGGGGACAATTACAATGAGCAGTTCTTC. This chain links TRBV5-1 with TRBJ2-1; perhaps D is TRBD1 or TRBD2 (6 bases each). V was clipped by 2 bases and J by 4 bases, with 16 bases between them. Per germline, CDR1 SGHRS and CDR2 YFSETQ. This CDR3 is 16 amino acids long.

Note on this clonotype: A read error may produce the germline difference seen at one junction end. This chain connects TRBV5-1 to TRBJ2-3; 9 nucleotides line up with TRBD2. The CDR3 has 16 amino acids. Germline assignment: CDR1 SGHRS and CDR2 YFSETQ. The CDR3 loop reads CASSPGTSWFQDMQYF. Here the CDR3 DNA reads TGCGCCAGCAGCCCGGGGACTAGCTGGTTTCAGGATATGCAGTATTTT.

This clonotype has just a few counts. The chain is built from TRBV20-1 and TRBJ2-5, with TRBD1 as a possible D gene (5 bases). V dropped 1 base and J dropped 4 bases, with 10 bases sitting between them. This CDR3 region has 13 residues. Germline V gene lookup returns CDR1 DFQATT and CDR2 SNEGSKA (reference sequence). The CDR3 coding sequence is TGCAGTGCTAGAGGTTGGGGCGGAGAGACCCAGTACTTC. It yields the protein CSARGWGGETQYF.

This clonotype was seen a few times. At one end the junction does not follow the germline gene, possibly because of a read error. V usage is TRBV4-3 and J usage is TRBJ2-1; the D is unclear. The DNA end favors TRBJ2-7, so the J call may be wrong. This CDR3 region has 12 residues. Germline CDR1 reads LGHNA; CDR2 reads YSLEER. The chain's CDR3 is CASGQENYEQYF. The CDR3, as DNA: TGCGCCAGCGGCCAAGAAAACTACGAGCAGTACTTC.

V usage is TRBV3-1 and J usage is TRBJ2-5, with D unresolved. This CDR3 contains 15 residues. CDR1 is LGHDT, CDR2 YNNKEL, per germline (reference sequence). Trimming removed 1 base at V and 3 bases at J, with 12 bases between. The CDR3, as DNA: TGTGCCAGCAGCCAAGGAGGTCCAAGGAAAGAGACCCAGTACTTC. Protein sequence: CASSQGGPRKETQYF.

The chain has TRBV3-1 and TRBJ1-1; D gene unclear. The CDR3 sequence is 14 residues long. Trimming removed 1 base at V and 0 bases at J, with 6 bases between. Germline lookup yields CDR1 LGHDT and CDR2 YNNKEL (reference sequence). CDR3 DNA: TGTGCCAGCAGCCAAGCTGGCATGAACACTGAAGCTTTCTTT. It codes for CASSQAGMNTEAFF.

The table lists this clonotype with a few counts. This chain connects TRBV14 to TRBJ2-1; the D is unclear. The CDR3 spans 15 residues. V was clipped by 4 bases and J by 1 base, with 11 bases between them. Germline V lookup: CDR1 SGHDN, CDR2 FVKESK. The CDR3 loop is CASSRGSQSYNEQFF. The DNA of the CDR3 is TGTGCCAGCAGCCGCGGCTCTCAGTCCTACAATGAGCAGTTCTTC.

The chain carries TRBV5-5 and TRBJ2-7; 8 bases agree with TRBD1. Germline-derived CDR1 and CDR2 are SGHKS and YYEKEE (reference sequence). J lost 6 bases, V lost 0 bases, and 8 bases had no gene match. CDR3 size: 15 residues. The CDR3 nucleotides read TGTGCCAGCAGCTTGGACCCTAGACAGGGGATCGAGCAGTACTTC. Translation: CASSLDPRQGIEQYF.

The chain links TRBV3-1 to TRBJ2-5, with D possibly matching TRBD1 (6 bases). The end of the DNA fits TRBJ2-1 better, so the J call may be wrong. This CDR3 spans 14 amino acids. CDR1 LGHDT and CDR2 YNNKEL come from the germline V gene (reference sequence). The CDR3 DNA sequence: TGTGCCAGCAGCCACACCAGGGGCGGGTATGAGCAGTTCTTC. It translates to CASSHTRGGYEQFF.

This chain links TRBV4-1 with TRBJ2-7, with 7 bases aligning to TRBD1. Per the germline V gene, CDR1 is MGHRA and CDR2 is YSYEKL. V dropped 0 bases and J dropped 3; count of bases not matched to a gene: 11. The CDR3 consists of 17 residues. Here the CDR3 DNA reads TGCGCCAGCAGCCAAGATCCCACCGGGACAGTAGGCTACGAGCAGTACTTC. Its protein is CASSQDPTGTVGYEQYF.

This clonotype was picked up many times. The J gene is TRBJ2-1, the V gene TRBV18; unclear D gene. The CDR3 spans 14 residues. V was shortened by 3 bases and J by 4 bases, with 10 bases between the two germline ends. Germline V lookup: CDR1 KGHSH, CDR2 LQKENI. This CDR3 is CASSPSNAYNEQFF. CDR3 DNA: TGTGCCAGCTCACCGTCGAACGCTTACAATGAGCAGTTCTTC.